This T cell receptor beta chain comes out of a study of T cell repertoires in cytomegalovirus infection. Study-level information: A matching HLA type, together with CMV infection, was signaled by public TCR beta signatures. Findings and caveats of the study: CMV-specific HLA-C-restricted TCR beta clonotypes dominated the ex vivo response.

The CDR3 runs to 13 residues. The V gene end was trimmed by 5 bases and the J gene end by 7 bases; junction bases not matched to a gene: 7. Germline CDR1 reads MNHNS; CDR2 reads SASEGT. Each CDR3 protein is one row after TCRdb ran MiXCR on the reads. The repertoire holds under 600,000 distinct CDR3 sequences, with approximately 15% as singletons. Notes on this clonotype: Its antigen is still unknown.

Sequenced: CD8+ T cells from PBMCs. This receptor was obtained from a human donor in good health (CMV status not recorded). Some clones in this sample may be carry-over from other donors' samples. The chain has TRBV6-1 and TRBJ1-1; 7 bases align to TRBD1. The CDR3 here is CASSSTGEYEAFF. In DNA, the CDR3 is TGTGCCAGCAGTAGTACAGGGGAATATGAAGCTTTCTTT.